One and the same sample provided the 20 T cell receptor beta chains below, sequenced in a study of T cell responses to AZD1222 COVID-19 vaccine. The assay was immunoSEQ multiplex PCR, and TCRdb's table has in-frame clones only and misses some. This table holds under 150,000 clones, nearly 95% found once. The sequencing used peripheral blood, collected on day 0 of AZD1222 vaccination. The receptor set was obtained from an adult in good health.

The chain employs TRBV5-6 and TRBJ2-7; D not certain. Germline V gene sequence: CDR1 SGHDT, CDR2 YYEEEE. CDR3 size: 9 residues. V gave up 10 bases and J gave up 2 bases, with 4 bases separating them. CDR3: CARTYEQYF. DNA for the CDR3: TGTGCCCGCACCTACGAGCAGTACTTC.

This clone appeared a few times. The rearrangement links TRBV4-1 to TRBJ1-2, with 9 bases aligning to TRBD1. Looked up from germline, CDR1 is MGHRA and CDR2 is YSYEKL. After removal of 1 base from V and 8 bases from J, the junction contained 5 bases not matched to a gene. The CDR3 runs 14 residues. The CDR3 sequence: CASSQGTGVGGYTF. As DNA, the CDR3 is TGCGCCAGCAGCCAAGGGACAGGGGTTGGCGGCTACACCTTC.

This chain joins TRBV2 and TRBJ2-5, with 8 bases that match TRBD2. V was pared by 6 bases and J by 5 bases, with 8 bases of the junction left unmatched. CDR3 length: 14 amino acids. Looked up from germline, CDR1 is SNHLY and CDR2 is FYNNEI. In DNA, the CDR3 is TGTGCCAGCAGGCAACGGGGGGGTCAGGAGACCCAGTACTTC. Protein sequence: CASRQRGGQETQYF.

The chain combines TRBV29-1 with TRBJ2-5, with 11 bases lining up with TRBD1. From germline, CDR1 is SQVTM and CDR2 ANQGSEA. With 5 bases clipped from V and 5 bases from J, the junction kept 4 bases outside the gene matches. The CDR3 is 13 amino acids. The CDR3 nucleotides are TGCAGCGTTCGGGACAGGGGGAGGGAGACCCAGTACTTC. Translation: CSVRDRGRETQYF.

The chain joins TRBV6-5 to TRBJ2-7; no reliable D call. Trimming removed 8 bases at V and 2 bases at J, with 10 bases between. Germline V gene sequence: CDR1 MNHEY, CDR2 SVGAGI. There are 12 residues in the CDR3. Here the CDR3 reads CASVGEAYEQYF. The CDR3 DNA sequence: TGTGCCAGCGTCGGCGAGGCCTACGAGCAGTACTTC.

The genes are TRBV18 and TRBJ2-2; D is undetermined. Per germline, CDR1 KGHSH and CDR2 LQKENI. The CDR3 covers 17 residues. With 1 base removed from V and 0 bases from J, the gap between germline ends came to 12 bases. The CDR3, as DNA: TGTGCCAGCTCACCACTGGTGGTAACTACGAACACCGGGGAGCTGTTTTTT. Its translation: CASSPLVVTTNTGELFF. The full variable domain, completed using reference TRBV18 and TRBJ2-2, is NAGVMQNPRHLVRRRGQEARLRCSPMKGHSHVYWYRQLPEEGLKFMVYLQKENIIDESGMPKERFSAEFPKEGPSILRIQQVVRGDSAAYFCASSPLVVTTNTGELFFGEGSRLTVL.

This clone was recorded only once. The V call is TRBV19, the J call TRBJ1-5; no clear D gene. This CDR3 spans 15 amino acids. The germline V and J ends were trimmed by 7 bases and 0 bases, with 13 bases remaining between them. Germline lookup yields CDR1 LNHDA and CDR2 SQIVND (reference sequence). For the CDR3, the DNA is TGTGCCAGTAATATTGAAATCTATAGCAATCAGCCCCAGCATTTT. Translation: CASNIEIYSNQPQHF.

The chain carries TRBV7-8 and TRBJ1-2, with TRBD1 as a possible D gene (5 bases). The V end was cut by 1 base, the J end by 3 bases, with 9 bases between. The CDR3 consists of 14 residues. Germline V CDR1 and CDR2: SGHVS, FQNEAQ. The CDR3 coding sequence is TGTGCCAGCAGCTTAGGACAGAGAGACTATGGCTACACCTTC. Translation gives CASSLGQRDYGYTF.

J is TRBJ1-3 and V is TRBV18; D is undetermined. Between the trimmed V and J ends, which lost 3 bases and 4 bases, there was a span of 13 bases. CDR1 and CDR2 from the germline V gene are KGHSH and LQKENI. There are 15 residues in the CDR3. Here the CDR3 reads CASSPGSGSGNTIYF. For the CDR3, the DNA is TGTGCCAGCTCACCGGGGAGCGGATCCGGAAACACCATATATTTT.

The rearrangement uses TRBV6-6 and TRBJ2-7; D is unresolved. CDR1 and CDR2 from the germline V gene are MNHNY and SVGAGI (reference sequence). Trimming left V 8 bases short and J 4 bases short, with 15 bases between. This CDR3 is built from 13 residues. The DNA for the CDR3 is TGTGCCAGCGGCGACCAAGGGTTGTACGAGCAGTACTTC. Its translation is CASGDQGLYEQYF.

This clone was recorded only once. The rearrangement links TRBV4-2 to TRBJ1-2; D is uncertain. The CDR3 sequence is 14 residues long. V lost 0 bases, J lost 4 bases, and 9 bases lay in between. Germline loops: CDR1 LGHNA, CDR2 YNFKEQ. The CDR3 nucleotides read TGTGCCAGCAGCCAAGACGACCCTCTCTATGGCTACACCTTC. Amino acids: CASSQDDPLYGYTF.

V gene TRBV19 combines with J gene TRBJ1-5; the D gene is possibly TRBD1 (6 bases). The V gene lost 7 bases and the J gene lost 0 bases, with 13 bases spanning the gap. The CDR3 is 15 amino acids. The germline gives CDR1 LNHDA, CDR2 SQIVND (reference sequence). The CDR3 reads CASTHGQISNQPQHF. The CDR3 DNA follows: TGTGCCAGTACTCATGGACAGATTAGCAATCAGCCCCAGCATTTT.

The chain links TRBV7-6 to TRBJ1-2, with a possible D match to TRBD1 (5 bases). The CDR3 loop spans 18 amino acids. Germline V gene lookup returns CDR1 SGHVS and CDR2 FNYEAQ. V shed 5 bases and J shed 2 bases, with 24 bases lying between them. Written as DNA, the CDR3 is TGTGCCAGCAGCCAGAACGAAGACCCGTCGAAGGGGAACTATGGCTACACCTTC. Protein product: CASSQNEDPSKGNYGYTF.

This chain connects TRBV27 to TRBJ1-2; 7 nucleotides align to TRBD1. The CDR3 totals 19 residues. Germline lookup yields CDR1 MNHEY and CDR2 SMNVEV (reference sequence). The J segment lost 2 bases and the V segment lost 5 bases, leaving 20 bases of the junction unmatched. The CDR3 DNA follows: TGTGCCAGCAGTGCGGAGGGGGCTACTTACAGAGATGAAAACTATGGCTACACCTTC. Translated, it gives CASSAEGATYRDENYGYTF.

The genes are TRBV3-1 (or the pseudogene TRBV3-2) and TRBJ1-6, with D tentatively TRBD1 (5 bases). With 3 bases removed from V and 7 bases from J, the gap between germline ends came to 16 bases. The CDR3 runs 16 residues. Germline V gene data show CDR1 as LGHDT and CDR2 as YNNKEL (reference sequence). The CDR3 DNA reads TGTGCCAGCAGCCAGAGGGGCGCGGGGGAAAATTCACCCCTCCACTTT. Its translation is CASSQRGAGENSPLHF.

The V and J genes are TRBV7-8 and TRBJ1-3; possible D gene TRBD1, 6 bases. Germline V CDR1 and CDR2: SGHVS, FQNEAQ. The CDR3 loop spans 15 amino acids. The V and J ends lost 3 bases and 2 bases respectively, with 11 bases between them. The CDR3 nucleotides read TGTGCCAGCAGCTTGGGCCCAGGGGCTGGAAACACCATATATTTT. Its translation is CASSLGPGAGNTIYF. Drawing the rest from reference TRBV7-8 and TRBJ1-3, the complete variable domain is GAGVSQSPRYKVAKRGQDVALRCDPISGHVSLFWYQQALGQGPEFLTYFQNEAQLDKSGLPSDRFFAERPEGSVSTLKIQRTQQEDSAVYLCASSLGPGAGNTIYFGEGSWLTVV.

The chain uses TRBV27 and TRBJ1-2, with a possible D match to TRBD1 (6 bases). CDR1 and CDR2 (germline): MNHEY, SMNVEV (reference sequence). Between the trimmed V and J ends, which lost 6 bases and 1 base, there was a span of 9 bases. This CDR3 has 13 amino acids. The CDR3, as DNA: TGTGCCAGCAGGGGGGCCAGTAACTATGGCTACACCTTC. Amino acid sequence: CASRGASNYGYTF.

The rearrangement uses TRBV5-1 and TRBJ1-3, with D uncertain. Deletions cut 3 bases from V and 4 bases from J, with 11 bases between. CDR1 SGHRS and CDR2 YFSETQ come from the germline V gene. This CDR3 contains 14 residues. Here the CDR3 reads CASSSSSGGNTIYF. The CDR3 DNA sequence: TGCGCCAGCAGCTCATCATCGGGGGGAAACACCATATATTTT.

This clone was counted only a few times. The V call is TRBV5-4, the J call TRBJ2-7, with 9 bases fitting TRBD2. The junction had 4 bases not matched to a gene; V was cut back by 7 bases and J by 2 bases. The CDR3 has 13 amino acids. The germline V gene encodes CDR1 SGHNT and CDR2 YYREEE (reference sequence). The CDR3 DNA is TGTGCCAGCGGCGGGGGGGACACCTACGAGCAGTACTTC. It specifies CASGGGDTYEQYF.

V and J are TRBV6-4 and TRBJ1-1; D is unclear. Germline lookup yields CDR1 MRHNA and CDR2 SNTAGT. This CDR3 has 15 residues. Trimming stripped 2 bases from V and 4 bases from J, with 14 bases between. CDR3 sequence: CASSDGRGPSTEAFF. CDR3 bases: TGTGCCAGCAGTGACGGGCGAGGGCCGAGCACTGAAGCTTTCTTT.